This T cell receptor (beta chain) comes out of a study of blood T cell repertoires in COVID-19. In the original workflow: Scientists estimated how many nucleated cells there were by amplifying reference gene primers. Method: immunoSEQ multiplex PCR; TCRdb's copy keeps in-frame clones and lacks some. V, J and clone size are those of that table, while D and trimming were read from the DNA. The sample has approximately 300,000 clones, about 85% seen once. This clone was observed once. CDR3 size: 15 residues. Trimming at V came to 5 bases and at J to 0 bases, leaving 3 bases not matched to a gene. Germline CDR1 and CDR2: SGHVS and FNYEAQ.

The sequence was collected from a human donor with COVID-19, enrolled during active disease. The donor label of this sample is uncertain. V usage is TRBV7-6 and J usage is TRBJ2-7; 11 nucleotides match TRBD2. Sequenced sample: peripheral blood. The CDR3 nucleotides are TGTGCCAGCAGCGGACTAGCGGGTAGCTCCTACGAGCAGTACTTC. Its protein product is CASSGLAGSSYEQYF.